The 11 T cell receptor beta chains given below trace back to one sample, sequenced in a study of CD8+CD57+ T cells in acquired aplastic anemia (dated by TCRdb to the late 2010s). Patients chosen for sequencing had shown expansion of CD8+CD57+ cells by flow cytometry. The data were produced on an Illumina HiSeq 2000. TCR beta VDJ combination and CDR3 sequence profiling used genomic DNA as the template. TCRdb reprocessing: public reads trimmed at Q25 with fastp, clones called with MiXCR, in-frame beta chains kept. Rows are unified per CDR3 protein, each entry keeping the most common DNA and genes. The sample table shows 250,000 to 350,000 distinct CDR3 sequences, and about three fifths are seen once. 1.3% of the sample is in the top ten clones. The sequenced sample consisted of sorted CD4+, CD8+, or CD8+CD57+ T cells (not recorded which) from PBMCs. The receptors come from a human donor with aplastic anemia.

About this clonotype itself: This may stem from a read error, because a much larger clone lies one nucleotide away. The chain is built from TRBV6-5 and TRBJ1-1, with D perhaps TRBD1 (6 bases). This CDR3 has 16 residues. CDR1 and CDR2 from the germline V gene are MNHEY and SVGAGI. CDR3 residues: CASTDPRTDRNTGAFF. As DNA, the CDR3 is TGTGCCAGCACTGACCCCCGGACAGATAGGAACACTGGAGCTTTCTTT.

J is TRBJ1-5 and V is TRBV2; D is perhaps TRBD1 (5 bases). Germline values: CDR1 SNHLY, CDR2 FYNNEI. The CDR3 is made up of 17 amino acids. Trimming cost V 4 bases and J 1 base, with 17 bases left between them. The DNA for the CDR3 is TGTGCCAGCAGTGCCATAGCGGGGGAGCTAAGCAATCAGCCCCAGCATTTT. Translation gives CASSAIAGELSNQPQHF.

This sequence joins TRBV20-1 and TRBJ2-2; D call uncertain. The germline CDR1 and CDR2 sequences are DFQATT and SNEGSKA (reference sequence). Trimming removed 3 bases at V and 0 bases at J, with 5 bases between. This CDR3 has 13 residues. CDR3 loop: CSASSPNTGELFF. In DNA form, the CDR3 reads TGCAGTGCTAGTTCCCCGAACACCGGGGAGCTGTTTTTT.

This chain uses TRBV4-1 with TRBJ2-7; D remains unclear. The V gene lost 3 bases and the J gene lost 6 bases, with 9 bases spanning the gap. The germline V gene has CDR1 MGHRA and CDR2 YSYEKL. The CDR3 totals 12 residues. The CDR3 reads CASSHQTGEQYF. As DNA, the CDR3 is TGCGCCAGCAGCCACCAGACCGGCGAGCAGTACTTC.

This clonotype has a single count. The chain has TRBV7-3 and TRBJ1-2, with D maybe TRBD1 (6 bases). From germline, CDR1 is SGHTA and CDR2 FQGTGA. The CDR3 consists of 14 residues. V was clipped by 3 bases and J by 6 bases, with 14 bases between them. CDR3 sequence reads: CASSFGGGADGYTF. In DNA form, the CDR3 reads TGTGCCAGCAGCTTTGGCGGGGGCGCGGATGGCTACACCTTC.

The chain uses TRBV20-1 and TRBJ2-1, with 13 bases that match TRBD2. V was pared by 0 bases and J by 10 bases, with 6 bases of the junction left unmatched. CDR3 size: 15 residues. CDR1 and CDR2 (germline): DFQATT, SNEGSKA (reference sequence). CDR3 loop: CSAREGTSGIYEQFF. The CDR3 DNA reads TGCAGTGCTAGAGAGGGGACTAGCGGGATATACGAGCAGTTCTTC.

This rearrangement joins TRBV24-1 to TRBJ1-5; 7 bases are a match to TRBD1. CDR3 length: 15 amino acids. Trimming took 3 bases from V and 4 from J; bases not matched to a gene: 5. Germline CDR1 is KGHDR and CDR2 is SFDVKD. In nucleotides, the CDR3 is TGTGCCACCAGTGATGACAGGGAGTGGAATCAGCCCCAGCATTTT. Translated: CATSDDREWNQPQHF.

With respect to this clonotype: An end of the junction differs from the germline gene, which may be a read error. The chain employs TRBV7-9 and TRBJ1-2; D not certain. The CDR3 is 15 amino acids. The germline gives CDR1 SEHNR, CDR2 FQNEAQ (reference sequence). The CDR3 region is CASSQDSAINYGYTF. In nucleotides, the CDR3 is TGCGCCAGCAGCCAAGATTCCGCCATCAACTATGGCTACACCTTC. Full variable domain (rest looked up from reference TRBV7-9 and TRBJ1-2): DTGVSQNPRHKITKRGQNVTFRCDPISEHNRLYWYRQTLGQGPEFLTYFQNEAQLEKSRLLSDRFSAERPKGSFSTLEIQRTEQGDSAMYLCASSQDSAINYGYTFGSGTRLTVV.

This clonotype has a count of ten or more. The chain uses TRBV20-1 and TRBJ2-1, with 10 bases fitting TRBD2. The CDR3 covers 16 residues. V shed 5 bases and J 4 bases; nucleotides not matched to a gene: 11. Germline V gene lookup returns CDR1 DFQATT and CDR2 SNEGSKA (reference sequence). The CDR3 DNA follows: TGCAGTGCTGCGACCTCTCTAGCGGGGGTTTACAATGAGCAGTTCTTC. It specifies CSAATSLAGVYNEQFF.

This clonotype was seen repeatedly, ten times or more. The CDR3 sequence: CATSRVTSGDYEQYF. The CDR3 bases are TGTGCCACCAGCAGAGTGACTAGCGGGGACTACGAGCAGTACTTC. The chain recombines TRBV15 with TRBJ2-7; 11 bases align to TRBD2. After removal of 1 base from V and 3 bases from J, the junction contained 2 bases not matched to a gene. Germline V CDR1 and CDR2: LNHNV, YYDKDF (reference sequence). This CDR3 comprises 15 residues.

The V gene is TRBV15, the J gene TRBJ1-3, with D uncertain. The ends were cut back, 0 bases at V and 0 bases at J, with 6 bases in the middle. This CDR3 comprises 15 residues. Germline loops: CDR1 LNHNV, CDR2 YYDKDF (reference sequence). DNA for the CDR3: TGTGCCACCAGCAGAGAGAGTGGCTCTGGAAACACCATATATTTT. Encoded protein: CATSRESGSGNTIYF.